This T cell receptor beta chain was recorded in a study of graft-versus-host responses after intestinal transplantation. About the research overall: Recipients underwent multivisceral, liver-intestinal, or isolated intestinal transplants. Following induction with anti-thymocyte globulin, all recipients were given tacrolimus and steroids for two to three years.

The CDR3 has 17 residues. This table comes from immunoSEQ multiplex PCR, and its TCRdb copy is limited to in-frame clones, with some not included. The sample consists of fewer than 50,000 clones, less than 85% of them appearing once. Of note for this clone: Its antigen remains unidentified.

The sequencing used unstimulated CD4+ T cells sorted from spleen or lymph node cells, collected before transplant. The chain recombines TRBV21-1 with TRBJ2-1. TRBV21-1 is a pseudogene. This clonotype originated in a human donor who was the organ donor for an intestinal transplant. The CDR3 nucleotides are TGTGCCAGCAGCACTGGGTGGACCACAATCTCCTACAATGAGCAGTTCTTC. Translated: CASSTGWTTISYNEQFF.